The entry below gives a single T cell receptor (beta chain) sequence along with its context. What it binds is unknown. The data belong to a study of cytomegalovirus exposure and HLA in healthy donors. Trimming stripped 1 base from V and 9 bases from J, with 15 bases between. The CDR3 has 14 amino acids. The germline V gene encodes CDR1 SGHVS and CDR2 FQNEAQ. A multiplex PCR was run with 60 Vbeta primers and 13 Jbeta primers. As processed by the authors: In a later analysis, 79 million or so unique TCR beta chains included roughly 11 million shared by two or more donors. The table came from immunoSEQ multiplex PCR; TCRdb's copy has only in-frame clones and leaves some out. V and J calls and clone size are given by that table; D and trimming were obtained from the DNA. Here the sample table reports approximately 120,000 clones. Overall study findings and caveats: Researchers left out some V segments, among them TRBV6-2 and TRBV6-3, as indistinguishable.

The V gene is TRBV7-8, the J gene TRBJ2-5; D unresolved. The TCR comes from a woman aged 60-75 years in good health and CMV-seronegative. The material sequenced was PBMCs. This CDR3 reads CASSLGVSVESQYF. The CDR3, as DNA: TGTGCCAGCAGCTTAGGTGTGTCGGTGGAGTCCCAGTACTTC.